These T cell receptor beta chains were read from a single sample in a study of blood T cell repertoires in COVID-19. Measured with immunoSEQ multiplex PCR; TCRdb has only the in-frame clones, and not every one. This table holds 150,000 to 200,000 clones, 80% to 95% found once. The sequencing input was peripheral blood. The origin of the receptors is a young man with COVID-19, enrolled during active disease. The CDR3 runs from the conserved cysteine through the conserved F or W. The D gene is left open where the match is weak. Rows give clone size only sometimes, using once, few, many, or a class for an expanded clone.

v_gene: TRBV5-1; d_gene: .; abundance: once; j_gene: TRBJ1-2; CDR3aa: CASRPGAGDGYTF; CDR3nt: TGCGCCAGCAGACCCGGGGCAGGGGATGGCTACACCTTC
v_gene: TRBV7-2; d_gene: TRBD1; abundance: once; j_gene: TRBJ1-2; CDR3aa: CASSLDRVYTF; CDR3nt: TGTGCCAGCAGCCTAGACAGGGTCTACACCTTC
v_gene: TRBV5-4; d_gene: TRBD1; abundance: .; j_gene: TRBJ1-1; CDR3aa: CASSLTGVRGTEAFF; CDR3nt: TGTGCCAGCAGCCTGACAGGGGTCAGGGGCACTGAAGCTTTCTTT
v_gene: TRBV18; d_gene: .; abundance: .; j_gene: TRBJ1-1; CDR3aa: CASSPSGEAFF; CDR3nt: TGTGCCAGCTCACCGTCCGGTGAAGCTTTCTTT
v_gene: TRBV5-1; d_gene: .; abundance: once; j_gene: TRBJ2-2; CDR3aa: CASSSQVNTGELFF; CDR3nt: TGCGCCAGCAGCTCCCAGGTGAACACCGGGGAGCTGTTTTTT
v_gene: TRBV6-5; d_gene: TRBD1; abundance: .; j_gene: TRBJ1-1; CDR3aa: CASSMNSGGTEAFF; CDR3nt: TGTGCCAGCAGTATGAACTCAGGGGGGACTGAAGCTTTCTTT
v_gene: TRBV7-6; d_gene: .; abundance: .; j_gene: TRBJ1-1; CDR3aa: CASSLVLGDLGGGKVTEAFF; CDR3nt: TGTGCCAGCAGCTTAGTTTTGGGAGATCTGGGAGGGGGGAAGGTCACTGAAGCTTTCTTT
v_gene: TRBV28; d_gene: TRBD1; abundance: .; j_gene: TRBJ1-4; CDR3aa: CASLDTVGQSNEKLFF; CDR3nt: TGTGCCAGCTTAGATACCGTGGGACAGTCTAATGAAAAACTGTTTTTT
v_gene: TRBV3-1/TRBV3-2; d_gene: TRBD2; abundance: .; j_gene: TRBJ2-1; CDR3aa: CASSLSGTSGTVNNEQFF; CDR3nt: TGTGCCAGCAGCCTATCCGGGACTAGCGGGACGGTCAACAATGAGCAGTTCTTC
v_gene: TRBV28; d_gene: TRBD1; abundance: .; j_gene: TRBJ1-5; CDR3aa: CASSAGTGGYQPQHF; CDR3nt: TGTGCCAGCAGCGCAGGGACAGGGGGTTATCAGCCCCAGCATTTT
v_gene: TRBV6-5; d_gene: TRBD1; abundance: .; j_gene: TRBJ1-4; CDR3aa: CASSAAGTAVEKLFF; CDR3nt: TGTGCCAGCAGCGCCGCCGGGACAGCAGTAGAAAAACTGTTTTTT
v_gene: TRBV5-1; d_gene: TRBD1; abundance: .; j_gene: TRBJ2-1; CDR3aa: CASSLGQGSYTLYNEQFF; CDR3nt: TGCGCCAGCAGCTTAGGACAGGGATCCTATACTCTGTACAATGAGCAGTTCTTC
v_gene: TRBV5-1; d_gene: .; abundance: .; j_gene: TRBJ1-1; CDR3aa: CASSLQITNTEAFF; CDR3nt: TGCGCCAGCAGCTTACAGATAACGAACACTGAAGCTTTCTTT
v_gene: TRBV18; d_gene: TRBD1; abundance: .; j_gene: TRBJ1-1; CDR3aa: CASSPGQGAVTEAFF; CDR3nt: TGTGCCAGCTCACCCGGACAGGGGGCGGTCACTGAAGCTTTCTTT
v_gene: TRBV19; d_gene: .; abundance: .; j_gene: TRBJ2-3; CDR3aa: CASSTLQGDTQYF; CDR3nt: TGTGCCAGTAGTACCCTGCAGGGAGATACGCAGTATTTT
v_gene: TRBV18; d_gene: TRBD1; abundance: .; j_gene: TRBJ1-2; CDR3aa: CASSTDRVYGYTF; CDR3nt: TGTGCCAGCTCAACGGACAGGGTCTATGGCTACACCTTC
v_gene: TRBV5-1; d_gene: TRBD1; abundance: .; j_gene: TRBJ1-1; CDR3aa: CASSPRQGATNTEAFF; CDR3nt: TGCGCCAGCAGCCCCAGACAGGGGGCAACGAACACTGAAGCTTTCTTT
v_gene: TRBV28; d_gene: TRBD2; abundance: .; j_gene: TRBJ2-7; CDR3aa: CASSPLLANEQYF; CDR3nt: TGTGCCAGCAGCCCCTTACTAGCGAACGAGCAGTACTTC
v_gene: TRBV6-5; d_gene: .; abundance: .; j_gene: TRBJ1-6; CDR3aa: CASRRTRDWAPLHF; CDR3nt: TGTGCCAGCAGACGGACAAGGGACTGGGCACCCCTCCACTTT
v_gene: TRBV10-3; d_gene: .; abundance: .; j_gene: TRBJ1-5; CDR3aa: CAISESKAGASNQPQHF; CDR3nt: TGTGCCATCAGTGAGTCGAAGGCAGGGGCGAGCAATCAGCCCCAGCATTTT
v_gene: TRBV7-2; d_gene: .; abundance: .; j_gene: TRBJ2-3; CDR3aa: CASSLWSDTDTQYF; CDR3nt: TGTGCCAGCAGCTTATGGTCAGACACAGATACGCAGTATTTT
v_gene: TRBV12-3/TRBV12-4; d_gene: TRBD1; abundance: .; j_gene: TRBJ1-1; CDR3aa: CASSKQGTGEAFF; CDR3nt: TGTGCCAGCAGTAAACAGGGGACCGGGGAGGCTTTCTTT
v_gene: TRBV2; d_gene: .; abundance: .; j_gene: TRBJ1-2; CDR3aa: CASSENSNSNGYTF; CDR3nt: TGTGCCAGCAGTGAGAACAGCAATTCGAATGGCTACACCTTC
v_gene: TRBV6-2/TRBV6-3; d_gene: .; abundance: .; j_gene: TRBJ1-5; CDR3aa: CASSSSGPFFLSNQPQHF; CDR3nt: TGTGCCAGCAGTTCGTCGGGTCCCTTTTTTCTCAGCAATCAGCCCCAGCATTTT
v_gene: TRBV5-1; d_gene: TRBD1; abundance: .; j_gene: TRBJ1-5; CDR3aa: CASSLGQGANQPQHF; CDR3nt: TGCGCCAGCAGCCTAGGACAGGGGGCTAATCAGCCCCAGCATTTT
v_gene: TRBV6-5; d_gene: .; abundance: .; j_gene: TRBJ1-1; CDR3aa: CASSPDSFFAFF; CDR3nt: TGTGCCAGCAGCCCGGACAGCTTTTTTGCTTTCTTT
v_gene: TRBV7-2; d_gene: .; abundance: once; j_gene: TRBJ2-7; CDR3aa: CASRSAGGSEQYF; CDR3nt: TGTGCCAGCCGAAGCGCAGGGGGGAGCGAGCAGTACTTC
v_gene: TRBV15; d_gene: .; abundance: .; j_gene: TRBJ1-3; CDR3aa: CATSRDLAGNTIYF; CDR3nt: TGTGCCACCAGCAGAGATCTGGCCGGAAACACCATATATTTT
v_gene: TRBV19; d_gene: TRBD2; abundance: .; j_gene: TRBJ2-3; CDR3aa: CASLYFAWAGRAQKLGSSTDTQYF; CDR3nt: TGTGCCAGTTTATATTTTGCGTGGGCCGGGAGGGCCCAAAAGTTAGGTTCTAGCACAGATACGCAGTATTTT
v_gene: TRBV6-2/TRBV6-3; d_gene: .; abundance: few; j_gene: TRBJ1-5; CDR3aa: CASSYSTDQGRWGNQPQHF; CDR3nt: TGTGCCAGCAGTTACTCGACTGATCAGGGTAGGTGGGGCAATCAGCCCCAGCATTTT
v_gene: TRBV13; d_gene: .; abundance: .; j_gene: TRBJ2-5; CDR3aa: CASSSPGETQYF; CDR3nt: TGTGCCAGCAGCTCCCCGGGGGAGACCCAGTACTTC
v_gene: TRBV19; d_gene: TRBD2; abundance: .; j_gene: TRBJ2-1; CDR3aa: CASSDSGGFDEQFF; CDR3nt: TGTGCCAGTAGTGATAGCGGGGGATTCGATGAGCAGTTCTTC
v_gene: TRBV6-5; d_gene: TRBD1; abundance: .; j_gene: TRBJ2-7; CDR3aa: CASTITGTGASEQYF; CDR3nt: TGTGCCAGCACCATAACCGGGACAGGGGCCTCCGAGCAGTACTTC
v_gene: TRBV19; d_gene: TRBD1; abundance: .; j_gene: TRBJ1-4; CDR3aa: CASSISGQVRNEKLFF; CDR3nt: TGTGCCAGTAGTATATCCGGACAGGTTCGGAATGAAAAACTGTTTTTT
v_gene: TRBV7-9; d_gene: .; abundance: .; j_gene: TRBJ1-1; CDR3aa: CASSRGGDTEAFF; CDR3nt: TGTGCCAGCAGCCGGGGCGGGGACACTGAAGCTTTCTTT
v_gene: TRBV28; d_gene: .; abundance: .; j_gene: TRBJ2-2; CDR3aa: CASGTTNTGELFF; CDR3nt: TGTGCCAGTGGGACAACGAACACCGGGGAGCTGTTTTTT
v_gene: TRBV7-3; d_gene: TRBD1; abundance: .; j_gene: TRBJ1-1; CDR3aa: CASSLDRDMNTEAFF; CDR3nt: TGTGCCAGCAGCTTGGACAGGGACATGAACACTGAAGCTTTCTTT
v_gene: TRBV6-5; d_gene: .; abundance: .; j_gene: TRBJ2-2; CDR3aa: CASSYVGLNTGELFF; CDR3nt: TGTGCCAGCAGTTACGTGGGCCTCAACACCGGGGAGCTGTTTTTT
v_gene: TRBV2; d_gene: .; abundance: .; j_gene: TRBJ1-2; CDR3aa: CASSGGSLVAYGYTF; CDR3nt: TGTGCCAGCAGTGGCGGGAGCCTGGTCGCATATGGCTACACCTTC
v_gene: TRBV7-2; d_gene: TRBD2; abundance: .; j_gene: TRBJ2-3; CDR3aa: CASSFLAGTTTDTQYF; CDR3nt: TGTGCCAGCAGCTTTCTAGCGGGAACCACCACAGATACGCAGTATTTT
v_gene: TRBV25-1; d_gene: TRBD2; abundance: .; j_gene: TRBJ2-5; CDR3aa: CASSETSGGGETQYF; CDR3nt: TGTGCCAGCAGCGAAACTAGCGGGGGCGGAGAGACCCAGTACTTC
v_gene: TRBV29-1; d_gene: TRBD1; abundance: .; j_gene: TRBJ1-2; CDR3aa: CSVERQGARGYTF; CDR3nt: TGCAGCGTTGAACGCCAGGGGGCTCGTGGCTACACCTTC
v_gene: TRBV27; d_gene: TRBD1; abundance: .; j_gene: TRBJ2-2; CDR3aa: CASSLLRTGNTGELFF; CDR3nt: TGTGCCAGCAGTCTCTTGAGGACAGGCAACACCGGGGAGCTGTTTTTT
v_gene: TRBV12-3/TRBV12-4; d_gene: .; abundance: few; j_gene: TRBJ1-1; CDR3aa: CASRGPSEAFF; CDR3nt: TGTGCCAGCAGGGGGCCATCGGAAGCTTTCTTT
v_gene: TRBV6-5; d_gene: TRBD1; abundance: once; j_gene: TRBJ1-1; CDR3aa: CASSYSQGADTEAFF; CDR3nt: TGTGCCAGCAGTTACTCGCAGGGGGCGGACACTGAAGCTTTCTTT
v_gene: TRBV18; d_gene: TRBD1; abundance: .; j_gene: TRBJ2-2; CDR3aa: CASSPGTVTGELFF; CDR3nt: TGTGCCAGCTCACCAGGGACAGTCACCGGGGAGCTGTTTTTT
v_gene: TRBV5-4; d_gene: .; abundance: .; j_gene: TRBJ1-3; CDR3aa: CASSDGRTPQHGNTIYF; CDR3nt: TGTGCCAGCAGCGACGGGAGGACGCCTCAACATGGAAACACCATATATTTT
v_gene: TRBV27; d_gene: TRBD1; abundance: .; j_gene: TRBJ2-7; CDR3aa: CASSLLGQGPHEQYF; CDR3nt: TGTGCCAGCAGTTTACTCGGACAGGGCCCCCACGAGCAGTACTTC
v_gene: TRBV28; d_gene: TRBD1; abundance: .; j_gene: TRBJ1-5; CDR3aa: CASSLFTGTGGVNNQPQHF; CDR3nt: TGTGCCAGCAGTTTATTTACCGGGACAGGGGGCGTGAACAATCAGCCCCAGCATTTT
v_gene: TRBV28; d_gene: .; abundance: .; j_gene: TRBJ2-1; CDR3aa: CASSPPGQLYNEQFF; CDR3nt: TGTGCCAGCAGCCCTCCAGGACAGTTATACAATGAGCAGTTCTTC
v_gene: TRBV4-2; d_gene: TRBD1; abundance: .; j_gene: TRBJ2-7; CDR3aa: CASSQVGTGPSYEQYF; CDR3nt: TGTGCCAGCAGCCAAGTAGGGACAGGGCCCTCCTACGAGCAGTACTTC
v_gene: TRBV19; d_gene: .; abundance: .; j_gene: TRBJ2-2; CDR3aa: CASSIAPAGQTSTGELFF; CDR3nt: TGTGCCAGTAGTATAGCTCCCGCAGGACAGACTTCCACCGGGGAGCTGTTTTTT
v_gene: TRBV28; d_gene: TRBD1; abundance: .; j_gene: TRBJ1-1; CDR3aa: CASISGQGAWTEAFF; CDR3nt: TGTGCCAGTATCAGCGGACAGGGAGCGTGGACTGAAGCTTTCTTT